The entry below gives a single TCR beta chain sequence along with its context. Its antigen is currently unknown. The data stem from a study of cytomegalovirus exposure and HLA in healthy donors. Study-wide background: Early released data comprised approximately 85 million unique TCRs from HLA-typed donors.

V gave up 3 bases and J gave up 3 bases, with 26 bases separating them. CDR1 WNHNN and CDR2 SYGVQD come from the germline V gene (reference sequence). The CDR3 contains 19 residues. Findings and limits, study-wide: Versus the approximately 700-donor mean, an Asian-associated ancestry cluster reportedly showed fewer N-insertions in a later analysis.

All the people who gave samples were healthy bone marrow donors. Primers for the PCR totalled 60 Vbeta and 13 Jbeta. The authors' processing: Unique TCR beta chains numbered around 80 million in a later analysis, with around 10 million shared. Some clones are missing from TCRdb's copy, which holds only in-frame ones; the method was immunoSEQ multiplex PCR. V, J and clone size are those of that table, while D and trimming were read from the DNA. Found here are 220,000 or so clones, around 73% of them singletons; the top ten hold over 3.5%. The material sequenced was PBMCs. The origin of this receptor is a male donor in good health and CMV-seronegative. The J gene is TRBJ2-5, the V gene TRBV10-1; D is perhaps TRBD2 (5 bases). The CDR3 DNA reads TGCGCCAGCAGTGAAGGGCCCGGAGGCGGCCCGGCAACGAAAGAGACCCAGTACTTC. Protein sequence: CASSEGPGGGPATKETQYF.